The sequence of this T cell receptor (beta chain) was determined in a study of blood T cell repertoires in COVID-19. Across the whole study: Sites across the United States, Italy and Spain contributed samples from acute and convalescent COVID-19.

Method: immunoSEQ multiplex PCR; TCRdb's copy keeps in-frame clones and lacks some. The sample includes 450,000 to 500,000 clones, 80% to 90% of them seen just once. Trimming pared 4 bases from V and 4 bases from J, leaving 15 bases between. The CDR3 spans 15 residues. Per the germline V gene, CDR1 is MGHRA and CDR2 is YSYEKL. This sequence originates from a human donor in a cohort sampled during active COVID-19. The gene calls are TRBV4-1 and TRBJ2-3; D uncertain. The sequenced sample was peripheral blood. CDR3 sequence: CASSPRRVGSDTQYF. The CDR3, as DNA: TGCGCCAGCAGCCCCCGCCGGGTTGGTTCAGATACGCAGTATTTT.